One T cell receptor beta chain is described in this entry. Its antigen is not identified. The record originates from a study of shared clonotypes between healthy human individuals. The study, taken as a whole, reports: Sharing across a few donors was seen in 4% to 6.5% of naive CD4 clonotypes. Blood alone was sampled, and tissue repertoires likely differ.

V was trimmed by 5 bases and J by 6 bases, leaving 14 bases between them. Germline loops: CDR1 GTSNPN, CDR2 SVGIG (reference sequence). The length of the CDR3 is 14 residues. Sequenced by immunoSEQ multiplex PCR; TCRdb stores in-frame clones only, minus some. The table lists approximately 2.5 million clones, 93% of them singletons. This TCR was recovered from a man aged 18 to 35 in good health. Some clones in this sample may be carry-over from other donors' samples. This chain uses TRBV30 with TRBJ1-6; D is unresolved. Sequencing was done on a sample of naive CD4+ T cells from PBMCs. Noted subset: CD45RA+ positively selected. CDR3 nucleotides: TGTGCCTGGGCGAGGAGCTCGCTTAATTCACCCCTCCACTTT. Translation: CAWARSSLNSPLHF.